Shown below are 19 T cell receptor beta chains from a single sample sequenced in a study of beta chain features in type 1 diabetes. General study findings and limits: Within each of all four CD4+ subsets, Type 1 diabetes patients had TCRB CDR3s that were moderately but significantly shorter.

Antigens of these TCRs are unknown. Reverse transcribing all isolated RNA meant expressed TCRB transcripts were sequenced. TCRdb's copy holds only in-frame clones and misses some; the assay was immunoSEQ multiplex PCR. The table shows around 260,000 clones, with roughly 20% occurring only once. The sample consisted of naive CD4+ T cells from blood. The receptors were gathered from a woman aged 40 to 50 with type 1 diabetes.

This clone has just a few counts. J is TRBJ1-1 and V is TRBV5-8, with D unresolved. Trimming shortened V by 4 bases and J by 1 base, and 11 bases separated the two germline ends. Germline assignment: CDR1 SGHTS and CDR2 YDEGEE. CDR3 size: 14 residues. As DNA, the CDR3 is TGTGCCAGCAGCCGCGGACTATCGAACACTGAAGCTTTCTTT. Protein sequence: CASSRGLSNTEAFF.

The chain is built from TRBV5-6 and TRBJ2-5, with 7 bases matching TRBD2. Germline loops: CDR1 SGHDT, CDR2 YYEEEE. This CDR3 is built from 15 residues. After removal of 1 base from V and 7 bases from J, the junction contained 10 bases not matched to a gene. The CDR3 DNA follows: TGTGCCAGCAGCTTGCCCCCGGGGAGGGCTGGGACCCAGTACTTC. Its protein product is CASSLPPGRAGTQYF.

This clone was counted a few times. The V and J genes are TRBV7-9 and TRBJ2-5; 8 nucleotides agree with TRBD1. V dropped 5 bases and J dropped 5; count of bases not matched to a gene: 10. CDR1 and CDR2 (germline): SEHNR, FQNEAQ (reference sequence). The CDR3 covers 15 residues. In DNA, the CDR3 is TGTGCCAGCAGCCCGTGGCAGGGGGCGGCGGAGACCCAGTACTTC. It is translated as CASSPWQGAAETQYF.

This chain connects TRBV2 to TRBJ2-3; TRBD1 might be the D (5 bases). V was cut by 1 base and J by 4 bases, with 12 bases left in between. Germline loops: CDR1 SNHLY, CDR2 FYNNEI. CDR3 length: 15 residues. This chain's CDR3 is CASSEGQGFPDTQYF. The CDR3 region has the DNA TGTGCCAGCAGTGAAGGTCAGGGATTTCCAGATACGCAGTATTTT.

The CDR3 is CASSSPEDRRGNIQYF. The CDR3 DNA reads TGTGCCAGCTCATCCCCCGAAGACCGCCGCGGGAACATTCAGTACTTC. The gene calls are TRBV18 and TRBJ2-4, with D perhaps TRBD2 (5 bases). Germline-derived CDR1 and CDR2 are KGHSH and LQKENI. V was trimmed by 5 bases and J by 7 bases, leaving 21 bases between them. The CDR3 runs 16 residues.

The CDR3 DNA reads TGTGCCAGCAGCCCGCGACAGGCGATGGAGATGAACACTGAAGCTTTCTTT. Translation gives CASSPRQAMEMNTEAFF. The chain couples TRBV7-2 to TRBJ1-1; D perhaps matches TRBD1 (6 bases). Germline-derived CDR1 and CDR2 are SGHTA and FQGNSA. Between the trimmed V and J ends, which lost 5 bases and 0 bases, there was a span of 19 bases. This CDR3 has 17 amino acids.

Remarks on this clone: The sample has other DNA sequences that encode this CDR3 too. The V gene is TRBV30, the J gene TRBJ1-2; D unresolved. Trimming pared 3 bases from V and 4 bases from J, leaving 6 bases between. The length of the CDR3 is 11 residues. Germline V gene sequence: CDR1 GTSNPN, CDR2 SVGIG (reference sequence). The DNA of the CDR3 is TGTGCCTGGAGCCCCATCTATGGCTACACCTTC. The encoded protein is CAWSPIYGYTF.

The chain employs TRBV4-3 and TRBJ2-2, with D uncertain. Germline CDR1 reads LGHNA; CDR2 reads YSLEER. The CDR3 length is 16 residues. With 0 bases removed from V and 2 bases from J, the gap between germline ends came to 10 bases. The CDR3 loop reads CASSQDPMRNTGELFF. The CDR3 DNA reads TGCGCCAGCAGCCAAGATCCCATGAGAAACACCGGGGAGCTGTTTTTT.

In this sample, this clone turned up a few times. The J gene is TRBJ2-1, the V gene TRBV4-1; D perhaps matches TRBD2 (6 bases). Germline V CDR1 and CDR2: MGHRA, YSYEKL. The CDR3 totals 13 residues. V was pared by 4 bases and J by 7 bases, with 11 bases between. CDR3 coding DNA: TGCGCCAGCAGCCCCCCTGGGGGGAATGAGCAGTTCTTC. Translation: CASSPPGGNEQFF.

The genes are TRBV30 and TRBJ2-1; the match to TRBD2 covers 8 bases. This CDR3 is built from 15 residues. Trimming took 5 bases from V and 0 from J; bases not matched to a gene: 6. The germline CDR1 and CDR2 sequences are GTSNPN and SVGIG (reference sequence). The DNA of the CDR3 is TGTGCCTGGTCTAGCGGGCGGAGCTCCTACAATGAGCAGTTCTTC. It specifies CAWSSGRSSYNEQFF.

The chain is built from TRBV19 and TRBJ2-7; D unresolved. The V end was cut by 3 bases, the J end by 2 bases, with 17 bases between. CDR1 is LNHDA, CDR2 SQIVND, per germline (reference sequence). CDR3 size: 16 residues. Here the CDR3 DNA reads TGTGCCAGTAGTATGGCCGGCGGAGCTAGAGCCTACGAGCAGTACTTC. As protein: CASSMAGGARAYEQYF.

CDR3 bases: TGTGCCAGCTCACCACGACAGCCAGATACGCAGTATTTT. Its protein is CASSPRQPDTQYF. The V gene is TRBV18, the J gene TRBJ2-3; D perhaps matches TRBD1 (5 bases). Germline CDR1 and CDR2: KGHSH and LQKENI. CDR3 length equals 13 residues. Trimming cost V 1 base and J 4 bases, with 6 bases left between them.

V usage is TRBV29-1 and J usage is TRBJ2-1; 7 bases are a match to TRBD2. J gave up 4 bases and V 2 bases, and 5 bases lay outside the gene matches. This CDR3 contains 14 residues. Germline assignment: CDR1 SQVTM and CDR2 ANQGSEA. The CDR3 is CSVERSGGYNEQFF. The CDR3 DNA reads TGCAGCGTTGAACGGTCGGGGGGTTACAATGAGCAGTTCTTC.

J is TRBJ2-3 and V is TRBV4-3, with TRBD1 identical over 9 bases. V lost 8 bases to trimming and J lost 5 bases; unmatched junction nucleotides: 8. The CDR3 is 14 residues long. Germline V gene lookup returns CDR1 LGHNA and CDR2 YSLEER. The CDR3 nucleotides are TGCGCCAGCTCCCGGGACAGGGACAGAGATACGCAGTATTTT. It is translated as CASSRDRDRDTQYF.

This rearrangement joins TRBV4-2 to TRBJ1-2, with D perhaps TRBD1 (5 bases). The CDR3 contains 15 residues. Deletions cut 1 base from V and 4 bases from J, with 13 bases between. From germline, CDR1 is LGHNA and CDR2 YNFKEQ. The CDR3 protein is CASSQVLDGGYGYTF. Here the CDR3 DNA reads TGTGCCAGCAGCCAAGTGTTGGACGGGGGCTATGGCTACACCTTC.

The V and J genes are TRBV14 and TRBJ2-2, with 14 bases fitting TRBD2. After removal of 6 bases from V and 5 bases from J, the junction contained 8 bases not matched to a gene. The CDR3 spans 17 residues. Germline CDR1 SGHDN, CDR2 FVKESK. This chain's CDR3 is CASRPGLAGVGTGELFF. The CDR3 DNA is TGTGCCAGCAGACCGGGACTAGCGGGAGTCGGAACCGGGGAGCTGTTTTTT.

This clone has a handful of counts. The chain has TRBV29-1 and TRBJ1-1; TRBD1 matches 9 bases. Germline V gives CDR1 SQVTM, CDR2 ANQGSEA. Germline trimming cut 7 bases from V and 2 bases from J; bases unmatched to any gene: 5. The CDR3 sequence is 13 residues long. CDR3 nucleotides: TGCAGCGCCGCGGGACAGGGTAACACTGAAGCTTTCTTT. Its protein product is CSAAGQGNTEAFF.

This clone has just a few counts. V is TRBV2 and J is TRBJ1-2; D gene ambiguous. Trimming took off 0 bases at V and 1 base at J, with 3 bases between the two ends. Looked up from germline, CDR1 is SNHLY and CDR2 is FYNNEI. The CDR3 loop spans 13 amino acids. The CDR3: CASSEARNYGYTF. The CDR3 DNA sequence: TGTGCCAGCAGTGAAGCCCGTAACTATGGCTACACCTTC.

This clone was seen a few times. This chain joins TRBV9 and TRBJ1-2, with a weak D call TRBD1 (6 bases). The CDR3 has 13 amino acids. The V gene lost 0 bases and the J gene lost 4 bases, with 7 bases spanning the gap. Looked up from germline, CDR1 is SGDLS and CDR2 is YYNGEE. CDR3 in amino acids: CASSVEQGYGYTF. The CDR3 DNA sequence: TGTGCCAGCAGCGTAGAACAGGGCTATGGCTACACCTTC.